Below are 30 T cell receptor beta chains sequenced from a single sample in a study of PD-1 blockade in classical Hodgkin lymphoma. Each patient experienced a relapse that followed autologous stem cell transplantation, and brentuximab vedotin exposure varied. Sequenced by immunoSEQ multiplex PCR; TCRdb stores in-frame clones only, minus some. The sample carries around 100,000 clones, roughly 89% recorded once. Material: peripheral blood mononuclear cells (PBMCs), obtained before the second cycle of nivolumab. The receptors come from a human donor with classical Hodgkin lymphoma.

The chain combines TRBV6-6 with TRBJ2-7, with a weak D call TRBD1 (6 bases). Germline loops: CDR1 MNHNY, CDR2 SVGAGI (reference sequence). Deletions cut 5 bases from V and 1 base from J, with 6 bases between. The CDR3 consists of 12 residues. The CDR3 region is CASSTGSYEQYF. CDR3 DNA: TGTGCCAGCAGTACAGGGTCCTACGAGCAGTACTTC.

The rearrangement links TRBV10-3 to TRBJ2-2, with TRBD1 matching 7 bases. Germline values: CDR1 ENHRY, CDR2 SYGVKD. CDR3 length: 16 amino acids. V lost 6 bases to trimming and J lost 0 bases; unmatched junction nucleotides: 7. The CDR3: CAISPTGTANTGELFF. In nucleotides, the CDR3 is TGTGCCATCAGCCCAACCGGGACAGCGAACACCGGGGAGCTGTTTTTT.

This rearrangement joins TRBV7-2 to TRBJ1-1; possibly TRBD1 for D (6 bases). The CDR3 totals 15 residues. V shed 5 bases and J shed 0 bases, with 13 bases lying between them. Looked up from germline, CDR1 is SGHTA and CDR2 is FQGNSA. Here the CDR3 DNA reads TGTGCCAGCAGCCCTGGGGGCAGGGTGAACACTGAAGCTTTCTTT. Its translation: CASSPGGRVNTEAFF.

V is TRBV18 and J is TRBJ1-1; D unclear. Trimming removed 3 bases from V and 5 bases from J, with 16 bases in between. The CDR3 sequence is 15 residues long. The V gene's germline CDR1 is KGHSH and CDR2 LQKENI. The CDR3 spells CASSPGRRAETEAFF. As DNA, the CDR3 is TGTGCCAGCTCACCCGGCCGGCGGGCCGAGACTGAAGCTTTCTTT.

V and J are TRBV4-2 and TRBJ2-5; maybe TRBD2 (6 bases). V gave up 4 bases and J gave up 5 bases, with 17 bases separating them. Germline V lookup: CDR1 LGHNA, CDR2 YNFKEQ. This CDR3 has 15 residues. The CDR3 is CASSRGEALTETQYF. The CDR3 bases are TGTGCCAGCAGCCGCGGGGAGGCCCTCACGGAGACCCAGTACTTC.

This chain links TRBV7-8 with TRBJ1-5, with D possibly TRBD1 on 6 matching bases. The CDR3 length is 16 residues. V shed 2 bases and J shed 0 bases, with 11 bases lying between them. The germline V gene encodes CDR1 SGHVS and CDR2 FQNEAQ. The DNA for the CDR3 is TGTGCCAGCAGCTTATTGGACAGAAATAGCAATCAGCCCCAGCATTTT. Translation: CASSLLDRNSNQPQHF.

The chain recombines TRBV4-2 with TRBJ2-1, with TRBD2 matching 7 bases. This CDR3 is 16 amino acids long. Germline V gene lookup returns CDR1 LGHNA and CDR2 YNFKEQ. The junction had 8 bases not matched to a gene; V was cut back by 1 base and J by 5 bases. The CDR3 sequence is CASSQVDSGLHNEQFF. The CDR3, as DNA: TGTGCCAGCAGCCAAGTGGATTCGGGACTACACAATGAGCAGTTCTTC.

The chain carries TRBV5-1 and TRBJ2-1; 8 positions agree with TRBD1. CDR3 length equals 15 residues. Trimming at V came to 3 bases and at J to 3 bases, leaving 5 bases not matched to a gene. Germline V gene lookup returns CDR1 SGHRS and CDR2 YFSETQ. Written as DNA, the CDR3 is TGCGCCAGCAGCTCCGACAGGGGCAACTACAATGAGCAGTTCTTC. It encodes CASSSDRGNYNEQFF.

The chain combines TRBV2 with TRBJ1-5; TRBD1 matches at 9 bases. This CDR3 has 15 residues. Trimming took 8 bases from V and 6 from J; bases not matched to a gene: 11. Germline V gene lookup returns CDR1 SNHLY and CDR2 FYNNEI. Written as DNA, the CDR3 is TGTGCCAGCGGAGAATGGACAGGGGAGGGTCAGCCCCAGCATTTT. The encoded protein is CASGEWTGEGQPQHF. Full variable domain (remainder filled in from reference TRBV2 and TRBJ1-5): EPEVTQTPSHQVTQMGQEVILRCVPISNHLYFYWYRQILGQKVEFLVSFYNNEISEKSEIFDDQFSVERPDGSNFTLKIRSTKLEDSAMYFCASGEWTGEGQPQHFGDGTRLSIL.

This clone was counted once. The CDR3 DNA follows: TGTGCCAGCAGTGGGAGCGGGGGGGAGTTTCTAGAGACCCAGTACTTC. It codes for CASSGSGGEFLETQYF. The chain carries TRBV6-1 and TRBJ2-5; the match to TRBD2 covers 10 bases. V dropped 4 bases and J dropped 4; count of bases not matched to a gene: 9. CDR1 is MNHNS and CDR2 is SASEGT in the germline V gene. The CDR3 extends over 16 amino acids.

V and J are TRBV6-1 and TRBJ2-3; a possible D gene is TRBD2 (6 bases). CDR3 length: 14 residues. The V gene's germline CDR1 is MNHNS and CDR2 SASEGT. Trimming removed 3 bases from V and 5 bases from J, with 12 bases in between. CDR3 residues: CASSERTEGDTQYF. Written as DNA, the CDR3 is TGTGCCAGCAGTGAGAGGACGGAGGGAGATACGCAGTATTTT.

This clone showed up just a few times. Other nucleotide sequences from this sample produce the same CDR3. The chain links TRBV11-3 to TRBJ1-3, with D unresolved. V lost 1 base and J lost 0, with 4 bases in between. This CDR3 has 14 residues. Germline V lookup: CDR1 SGHNT, CDR2 YENEEA. The DNA for the CDR3 is TGTGCCAGCAGCTTAGGGAGCTCTGGAAACACCATATATTTT. This codes for CASSLGSSGNTIYF.

The chain carries TRBV4-3 and TRBJ1-2; TRBD1 matches 9 bases. V dropped 1 base and J dropped 1; count of bases not matched to a gene: 4. The CDR3 spans 16 residues. CDR1 and CDR2 (germline): LGHNA, YSLEER. In DNA form, the CDR3 reads TGCGCCAGCAGCCAAGTGGGACAGGGCGGTAACTATGGCTACACCTTC. Its protein is CASSQVGQGGNYGYTF.

The J gene is TRBJ1-2, the V gene TRBV5-6; 7 nucleotides align to TRBD1. V dropped 3 bases and J dropped 8; count of bases not matched to a gene: 4. Per germline, CDR1 SGHDT and CDR2 YYEEEE. CDR3 length: 12 residues. The CDR3 here is CASSSTGDGYTF. CDR3 DNA sequence: TGTGCCAGCAGCTCAACAGGGGACGGCTACACCTTC. The variable domain in full, with the rest retrieved from reference TRBV5-6 and TRBJ1-2, is DAGVTQSPTHLIKTRGQQVTLRCSPKSGHDTVSWYQQALGQGPQFIFQYYEEEERQRGNFPDRFSGHQFPNYSSELNVNALLLGDSALYLCASSSTGDGYTFGSGTRLTVV.

The chain has TRBV14 and TRBJ1-2; the match to TRBD1 covers 10 bases. V dropped 4 bases and J dropped 7; count of bases not matched to a gene: 6. The CDR3 loop spans 14 amino acids. The germline V gene encodes CDR1 SGHDN and CDR2 FVKESK. The CDR3 here is CASSPWDRGTGYTF. The DNA of the CDR3 is TGTGCCAGCAGCCCCTGGGACAGGGGAACTGGCTACACCTTC. Together with reference TRBV14 and TRBJ1-2, the CDR3 gives the full variable domain: EAGVTQFPSHSVIEKGQTVTLRCDPISGHDNLYWYRRVMGKEIKFLLHFVKESKQDESGMPNNRFLAERTGGTYSTLKVQPAELEDSGVYFCASSPWDRGTGYTFGSGTRLTVV.

The V and J genes are TRBV7-9 and TRBJ2-4, with TRBD2 matching over 12 bases. This CDR3 is 16 amino acids long. Germline V gene lookup returns CDR1 SEHNR and CDR2 FQNEAQ (reference sequence). Trimming cost V 5 bases and J 8 bases; bases outside gene matches: 10. The CDR3 protein is CASSPWTSGTQDIQYF. The CDR3 DNA reads as TGTGCCAGCAGCCCATGGACTAGCGGGACTCAGGACATTCAGTACTTC.

The chain joins TRBV2 to TRBJ2-1; 10 nucleotides agree with TRBD2. The CDR3 extends over 14 amino acids. Trimming took 8 bases from V and 7 from J; bases not matched to a gene: 8. Per germline, CDR1 SNHLY and CDR2 FYNNEI. This chain's CDR3 is CASLPSGGSNEQFF. In nucleotides, the CDR3 is TGTGCCAGCCTTCCTAGCGGGGGTTCTAATGAGCAGTTCTTC. The complete variable domain, with remaining parts taken from reference TRBV2 and TRBJ2-1, reads EPEVTQTPSHQVTQMGQEVILRCVPISNHLYFYWYRQILGQKVEFLVSFYNNEISEKSEIFDDQFSVERPDGSNFTLKIRSTKLEDSAMYFCASLPSGGSNEQFFGPGTRLTVL.

This clone was observed a few times. The chain carries TRBV4-2 and TRBJ2-3; 8 bases are shared with TRBD2. The CDR3 extends over 17 amino acids. Germline-derived CDR1 and CDR2 are LGHNA and YNFKEQ. J lost 2 bases, V lost 1 base, and 8 bases had no gene match. The CDR3 reads CASSQVVAGGNTDTQYF. CDR3 DNA: TGTGCCAGCAGCCAAGTTGTCGCGGGGGGAAACACAGATACGCAGTATTTT.

V and J are TRBV28 and TRBJ2-3; D is perhaps TRBD2 (5 bases). The germline V and J ends were trimmed by 6 bases and 5 bases, with 18 bases remaining between them. Germline CDR1 and CDR2: MDHEN and SYDVKM. The CDR3 totals 15 residues. CDR3 coding DNA: TGTGCCAGCAGGGGGAGTGACACACACCGAGATACGCAGTATTTT. This sequence encodes CASRGSDTHRDTQYF.

V gene TRBV10-3 combines with J gene TRBJ1-6; TRBD1 is a possible D gene (6 bases). V dropped 6 bases and J dropped 5 bases, with 8 bases sitting between them. Germline CDR1 reads ENHRY; CDR2 reads SYGVKD. This CDR3 comprises 13 residues. The CDR3 loop is CAISRDNNSPLHF. The CDR3 coding sequence is TGTGCCATCAGCCGGGACAATAATTCACCCCTCCACTTT.

This chain joins TRBV6-5 and TRBJ2-1; D gene uncertain. The CDR3 is 12 residues long. Between the trimmed V and J ends, which lost 6 bases and 10 bases, there was a span of 13 bases. Germline-derived CDR1 and CDR2 are MNHEY and SVGAGI. The CDR3 sequence: CASSLGKREQFF. The DNA of the CDR3 is TGTGCCAGCAGCCTAGGTAAGAGGGAGCAGTTCTTC.

The gene calls are TRBV6-5 and TRBJ2-7; TRBD1 is a possible D gene (6 bases). The CDR3 contains 14 residues. CDR1 is MNHEY, CDR2 SVGAGI, per germline. V lost 6 bases, J lost 0 bases, and 12 bases lay in between. This CDR3 reads CASRSGVRSYEQYF. DNA for the CDR3: TGTGCCAGCAGATCAGGGGTCCGCTCCTACGAGCAGTACTTC.

This chain connects TRBV19 to TRBJ1-5; 11 bases are shared with TRBD1. Per germline, CDR1 LNHDA and CDR2 SQIVND (reference sequence). J gave up 6 bases and V 6 bases, and 7 bases lay outside the gene matches. This CDR3 region has 15 residues. CDR3 loop: CASRWDRGTSQPQHF. CDR3 DNA: TGTGCCAGTAGATGGGACAGGGGGACGAGTCAGCCCCAGCATTTT. Looking up the rest from reference TRBV19 and TRBJ1-5 gives the full variable domain: DGGITQSPKYLFRKEGQNVTLSCEQNLNHDAMYWYRQDPGQGLRLIYYSQIVNDFQKGDIAEGYSVSREKKESFPLTVTSAQKNPTAFYLCASRWDRGTSQPQHFGDGTRLSIL.

This chain uses TRBV4-3 with TRBJ2-3; maybe TRBD2 (6 bases). The ends were cut back, 0 bases at V and 6 bases at J, with 13 bases in the middle. CDR1 is LGHNA, CDR2 YSLEER, per germline. The CDR3 has 15 residues. CDR3 sequence reads: CASSQDAGTSDTQYF. In DNA, the CDR3 is TGCGCCAGCAGCCAAGATGCGGGGACTTCCGATACGCAGTATTTT.

The chain employs TRBV19 and TRBJ1-6; D ambiguous. The CDR3 covers 17 residues. The V gene lost 3 bases and the J gene lost 6 bases, with 18 bases spanning the gap. CDR1 is LNHDA, CDR2 SQIVND, per germline (reference sequence). CDR3 loop: CASSIPMFSAFNSPLHF. In DNA form, the CDR3 reads TGTGCCAGTAGTATCCCCATGTTTAGCGCCTTTAATTCACCCCTCCACTTT.

V usage is TRBV6-1 and J usage is TRBJ1-5; D might be TRBD1 (6 bases). The germline V and J ends were trimmed by 2 bases and 4 bases, with 9 bases remaining between them. The germline gives CDR1 MNHNS, CDR2 SASEGT. The CDR3 runs 14 residues. The CDR3 sequence is CASSEQGRNQPQHF. As DNA, the CDR3 is TGTGCCAGCAGTGAACAGGGGCGGAATCAGCCCCAGCATTTT.

About this clone: Other nucleotide sequences from this sample produce the same CDR3. This chain links TRBV9 with TRBJ2-1; the D gene could be TRBD1 or TRBD2 (6 bases each). This CDR3 contains 18 residues. V was cut by 0 bases and J by 12 bases, with 28 bases left in between. The germline gives CDR1 SGDLS, CDR2 YYNGEE. The CDR3 reads CASSVGGRGPNHSSGQFF. CDR3 in DNA: TGTGCCAGCAGCGTAGGGGGTCGGGGGCCGAACCATTCCTCAGGGCAGTTCTTC.

The chain couples TRBV13 to TRBJ2-2; 9 nucleotides match TRBD1. Germline assignment: CDR1 PRHDT and CDR2 FYEKMQ (reference sequence). V shed 5 bases, J shed 4 bases, and the junction held 11 bases outside the gene matches. The CDR3 extends over 17 amino acids. The CDR3 DNA sequence: TGTGCCAGCAGCGTTTCGGACAGGGGAACGTCCACCGGGGAGCTGTTTTTT. Protein product: CASSVSDRGTSTGELFF.

The chain has TRBV6-1 and TRBJ1-6; D is uncertain. V was shortened by 1 base and J by 7 bases, with 14 bases between the two germline ends. CDR3 size: 16 residues. In germline, CDR1 is MNHNS, CDR2 SASEGT. The CDR3 bases are TGTGCCAGCAGTGAAGTGGCAGCCCGCTACAATTCACCCCTCCACTTT. Translation: CASSEVAARYNSPLHF.

This clone appeared a single time. The rearrangement links TRBV19 to TRBJ2-3; 9 bases align to TRBD1. Losses at the gene ends were 6 bases for V and 4 bases for J; bases not matched to a gene: 8. Germline-derived CDR1 and CDR2 are LNHDA and SQIVND (reference sequence). CDR3 length: 15 amino acids. Here the CDR3 reads CASSADRTGADTQYF. The DNA for the CDR3 is TGTGCCAGTAGCGCCGATAGGACAGGGGCAGATACGCAGTATTTT. Combining the CDR3 with reference TRBV19 and TRBJ2-3 gives the whole variable domain DGGITQSPKYLFRKEGQNVTLSCEQNLNHDAMYWYRQDPGQGLRLIYYSQIVNDFQKGDIAEGYSVSREKKESFPLTVTSAQKNPTAFYLCASSADRTGADTQYFGPGTRLTVL.